A selection of T cell receptor beta chains follows, all from one sample in a study of early stage breast cancer tumors. Repertoires were generated with immunoSEQ multiplex PCR, while TCRdb's copy carries only in-frame clones and drops some. The table has about 7,600 clones, 62% seen once. Source material: breast tumor tissue. These receptors came from a person aged 70 to 79 with breast cancer. Each CDR3 is given with its conserved first and last residue. The D gene is left open where the match is weak. Not every row has a clone size; where given, it reads once, few, many or a size class.

>TRBJ1-3|TRBV2|NA|TRBD1
CASSPRQGATGNTIYF
TGTGCCAGCAGCCCTAGACAGGGGGCAACTGGAAACACCATATATTTT
>TRBJ2-5|TRBV2|NA|NA
CASSENGYQETQYF
TGTGCCAGCAGTGAAAACGGTTACCAAGAGACCCAGTACTTC
>TRBJ1-2|TRBV11-2|NA|NA
CATDGREGGYTF
TGTGCCACGGATGGCAGGGAAGGTGGCTACACCTTC
>TRBJ2-7|TRBV9|NA|TRBD1
CASSAFGTAYEQYF
TGTGCCAGCAGCGCCTTCGGGACAGCCTACGAGCAGTACTTC
>TRBJ1-1|TRBV5-4|NA|TRBD1
CASSATGGGGTEAFF
TGTGCCAGCAGCGCGACAGGGGGGGGAGGCACTGAAGCTTTCTTT
>TRBJ2-7|TRBV19|medium-sized|NA
CASSVVNAVYEQYF
TGTGCCAGTAGTGTGGTTAACGCGGTCTACGAGCAGTACTTC
>TRBJ2-3|TRBV7-3|NA|NA
CASSFTDTTDTQYF
TGTGCCAGCAGCTTCACTGACACCACAGATACGCAGTATTTT
>TRBJ1-1|TRBV7-8|NA|NA
CASSSQENTEAFF
TGTGCCAGCAGCTCACAGGAGAACACTGAAGCTTTCTTT
>TRBJ1-2|TRBV30|NA|NA
CAWTMETGYTF
TGTGCCTGGACCATGGAGACGGGCTACACCTTC
>TRBJ2-2|TRBV25-1|NA|TRBD1
CASSENRGNSGELFF
TGTGCCAGCAGTGAAAACAGGGGGAACTCCGGGGAGCTGTTTTTT
>TRBJ2-3|TRBV7-9|NA|NA
CASGGQLDATDTQYF
TGTGCCAGCGGGGGACAACTAGATGCCACAGATACGCAGTATTTT
>TRBJ2-1|TRBV6-6|NA|NA
CASSFTPGGLNEQFF
TGTGCCAGCAGTTTCACGCCGGGGGGCCTCAATGAGCAGTTCTTC
>TRBJ2-1|TRBV11-2|NA|NA
CASSSRTVNNEQFF
TGTGCCAGCAGCTCCCGGACAGTGAACAATGAGCAGTTCTTC
>TRBJ2-3|TRBV5-1|NA|NA
CASSLRGHLSTDTQYF
TGCGCCAGCAGCTTAAGAGGGCACCTTAGCACAGATACGCAGTATTTT
>TRBJ1-6|TRBV7-9|few|TRBD1
CASSRTGIDSPLHF
TGTGCCAGCAGCCGGACAGGGATAGATTCACCCCTCCACTTT
>TRBJ2-2|TRBV6-6|NA|TRBD1
CASSYTGVTTGELFF
TGTGCCAGCAGTTATACAGGGGTGACGACCGGGGAGCTGTTTTTT
>TRBJ1-1|TRBV7-6|NA|NA
CASSFALEDLNTEAFF
TGTGCCAGCAGCTTCGCACTAGAAGACTTGAACACTGAAGCTTTCTTT
>TRBJ2-1|TRBV25-1|NA|NA
CASSPLNEQFF
TGTGCCAGCTCCCCTCTCAATGAGCAGTTCTTC
>TRBJ2-6|TRBV4-2|NA|NA
CASSQVSGVSSGANVLTF
TGTGCCAGCAGCCAAGTTTCAGGGGTGTCTTCTGGGGCCAACGTCCTGACTTTC
>TRBJ1-1|TRBV29-1|NA|NA
CSVGGRVNTEAFF
TGCAGCGTTGGGGGGAGGGTGAACACTGAAGCTTTCTTT
>TRBJ1-3|TRBV19|few|NA
CASSRGSGNTIYF
TGTGCCAGTAGCCGGGGATCTGGAAACACCATATATTTT
>TRBJ2-2|TRBV5-1|NA|TRBD1
CASSLQGAPTGELFF
TGCGCCAGCAGCTTGCAGGGGGCGCCCACCGGGGAGCTGTTTTTT
>TRBJ1-1|TRBV5-6|NA|NA
CASSLVGVNTEAFF
TGTGCCAGCAGCTTGGTCGGGGTGAACACTGAAGCTTTCTTT
>TRBJ2-3|TRBV5-6|NA|TRBD2
CASSGWGGRTDTQYF
TGTGCCAGCAGCGGGTGGGGGGGGAGAACAGATACGCAGTATTTT
>TRBJ1-6|TRBV20-1|NA|NA
CSARAGIPLHF
TGCAGTGCTAGGGCGGGGATACCCCTCCACTTT
>TRBJ2-1|TRBV7-8|once|NA
CASSPRGSSYNEQFF
TGTGCCAGCAGCCCACGAGGGAGCTCCTACAATGAGCAGTTCTTC
>TRBJ1-5|TRBV18|NA|TRBD1
CASSPTGDASNQPQHF
TGTGCCAGCTCACCAACAGGGGACGCGAGCAATCAGCCCCAGCATTTT
>TRBJ2-1|TRBV5-4|few|NA
CASSLAPDIPNEQFF
TGTGCCAGCAGCTTGGCCCCGGACATACCCAATGAGCAGTTCTTC
>TRBJ2-5|TRBV29-1|NA|TRBD1
CSVGAGGTETQYF
TGCAGCGTTGGGGCAGGGGGCACAGAGACCCAGTACTTC
>TRBJ1-2|TRBV29-1|NA|NA
CSVEGAGGYTF
TGCAGCGTTGAAGGGGCCGGTGGCTACACCTTC
>TRBJ2-2|TRBV2|NA|TRBD1
CASSGQGVRDTGELFF
TGTGCCAGCAGTGGACAGGGGGTCCGGGACACCGGGGAGCTGTTTTTT
>TRBJ1-1|TRBV6-1|medium-sized|NA
CASGGSTEAFF
TGTGCCAGCGGTGGGAGCACTGAAGCTTTCTTT
>TRBJ2-7|TRBV5-4|NA|NA
CASSLEPSSYEQYF
TGTGCCAGCAGCTTGGAGCCTAGCTCCTACGAGCAGTACTTC
>TRBJ1-2|TRBV7-9|NA|NA
CASSRPGYGYTF
TGTGCCAGCAGCCGACCGGGGTATGGCTACACCTTC
>TRBJ2-5|TRBV15|NA|NA
CATSGTGIQETQYF
TGTGCCACCAGCGGAACAGGGATACAAGAGACCCAGTACTTC
>TRBJ1-4|TRBV5-4|NA|TRBD1
CASSWTGGSTNEKLFF
TGTGCCAGCAGCTGGACAGGGGGCTCAACTAATGAAAAACTGTTTTTT
>TRBJ2-7|TRBV20-1|NA|NA
CSALSHEQYF
TGCAGTGCTCTAAGCCACGAGCAGTACTTC
>TRBJ1-6|TRBV7-9|NA|NA
CASSQEGEGWPLHF
TGTGCCAGCAGCCAAGAGGGAGAGGGTTGGCCCCTCCACTTT
>TRBJ2-2|TRBV4-3|NA|TRBD1
CASSQGDRDTGELFF
TGCGCCAGCAGCCAGGGGGACAGGGATACCGGGGAGCTGTTTTTT
>TRBJ2-7|TRBV6-5|medium-sized|TRBD1
CASSPLGTAIYEQYF
TGTGCCAGCAGTCCTCTCGGGACAGCTATCTACGAGCAGTACTTC
>TRBJ2-3|TRBV10-3|NA|TRBD1
CATQGQGVTDTQYF
TGTGCCACCCAGGGACAGGGGGTCACAGATACGCAGTATTTT